The 28 T cell receptor beta chains listed next were all sequenced from one sample in a study of T cell changes during pregnancy in multiple sclerosis. Here immunoSEQ multiplex PCR was the method, and the copy in TCRdb shows in-frame clones only, minus some. The repertoire holds under 70,000 clones, with 90% to 95% as singletons. The sequencing here drew on peripheral blood, taken in the third trimester of pregnancy. Receptor source: a female donor in good health, enrolled as a control in a pregnancy study.

The chain combines TRBV28 with TRBJ2-1; D is ambiguous. Deletions cut 2 bases from V and 8 bases from J, with 13 bases between. The CDR3 runs to 14 residues. Germline CDR1 reads MDHEN; CDR2 reads SYDVKM. The CDR3 DNA reads TGTGCCAGCAGTTTACTGTCCAACAATCATGAGCAGTTCTTC. Its protein is CASSLLSNNHEQFF.

The chain carries TRBV5-1 and TRBJ2-3; 10 bases map to TRBD2. The CDR3 is made up of 16 amino acids. Germline V gene sequence: CDR1 SGHRS, CDR2 YFSETQ. Unmatched junction bases numbered 5, after V lost 0 bases and J lost 4 bases. The CDR3 DNA is TGCGCCAGCAGCTTGGGGCTAGCGGGAGTGGCAGATACGCAGTATTTT. Its translation is CASSLGLAGVADTQYF.

This sequence joins TRBV27 and TRBJ2-3, with D perhaps TRBD2 (5 bases). Germline V gives CDR1 MNHEY, CDR2 SMNVEV (reference sequence). The CDR3 has 16 amino acids. V shed 5 bases and J shed 1 base, with 16 bases lying between them. This chain's CDR3 is CASSIYWTFRTDTQYF. The CDR3 DNA sequence: TGTGCCAGCAGTATTTATTGGACTTTTCGCACAGATACGCAGTATTTT.

The V and J genes are TRBV6-1 and TRBJ2-7; 13 nucleotides agree with TRBD2. CDR1 is MNHNS, CDR2 SASEGT, per germline. V was clipped by 3 bases and J by 2 bases; unmatched bases: 1. This CDR3 comprises 15 residues. The CDR3 coding sequence is TGTGCCAGCAGTGAGGGACTAGCGGGGACCTACGAGCAGTACTTC. Translation: CASSEGLAGTYEQYF.

The V gene is TRBV28, the J gene TRBJ2-2, with TRBD2 matching 8 bases. This CDR3 is 20 amino acids long. Germline CDR1 MDHEN, CDR2 SYDVKM. V dropped 4 bases and J dropped 0; count of bases not matched to a gene: 16. The CDR3 spells CASSYPAPLAAPANTGELFF. The DNA of the CDR3 is TGTGCCAGCAGTTACCCAGCCCCACTAGCGGCTCCAGCGAACACCGGGGAGCTGTTTTTT.

V is TRBV18 and J is TRBJ2-7, with 11 bases lining up with TRBD2. This CDR3 comprises 15 residues. The V gene's germline CDR1 is KGHSH and CDR2 LQKENI. V was clipped by 3 bases and J by 2 bases; unmatched bases: 3. The CDR3 reads CASSPGSGGAYEQYF. The CDR3 coding sequence is TGTGCCAGCTCACCGGGTAGCGGGGGGGCCTACGAGCAGTACTTC.

The genes are TRBV6-1 and TRBJ1-2, with D possibly being TRBD1 (6 bases). V was trimmed by 10 bases and J by 4 bases, leaving 16 bases between them. The length of the CDR3 is 13 residues. Germline CDR1 is MNHNS and CDR2 is SASEGT. CDR3: CAITEDSRYGYTF. The CDR3 bases are TGTGCCATCACAGAGGACAGCCGCTATGGCTACACCTTC.

The rearrangement uses TRBV18 and TRBJ1-5; possibly TRBD1 for D (6 bases). Germline CDR1 is KGHSH and CDR2 is LQKENI. This CDR3 is built from 17 residues. V was clipped by 2 bases and J by 6 bases, with 20 bases between them. The CDR3 reads CASSPRSRQVMGQPQHF. The DNA of the CDR3 is TGTGCCAGCTCACCAAGGTCTAGACAGGTAATGGGTCAGCCCCAGCATTTT. The entire variable domain, with the rest obtained from reference TRBV18 and TRBJ1-5, is as follows: NAGVMQNPRHLVRRRGQEARLRCSPMKGHSHVYWYRQLPEEGLKFMVYLQKENIIDESGMPKERFSAEFPKEGPSILRIQQVVRGDSAAYFCASSPRSRQVMGQPQHFGDGTRLSIL.

The chain has TRBV9 and TRBJ1-1, with D unclear. The CDR3 covers 15 residues. Germline V gene lookup returns CDR1 SGDLS and CDR2 YYNGEE. Trimming stripped 3 bases from V and 2 bases from J, with 14 bases between. CDR3 bases: TGTGCCAGCAGCGGCCGCCGGGGAACCAACACTGAAGCTTTCTTT. Protein: CASSGRRGTNTEAFF.

This chain links TRBV6-5 with TRBJ2-5, with 8 bases that match TRBD2. The DNA end favors TRBJ2-7, so the J call may be wrong. Germline assignment: CDR1 MNHEY and CDR2 SVGAGI. The CDR3 has 14 residues. CDR3 DNA: TGTGCCAGCAGTTTTGGGACTAGCTCCTACGAGCAGTACTTC. Its translation: CASSFGTSSYEQYF.

The chain is built from TRBV6-5 and TRBJ1-1; D uncertain. Trimming removed 6 bases at V and 8 bases at J, with 10 bases between. Germline CDR1 MNHEY, CDR2 SVGAGI. The CDR3 consists of 11 residues. The CDR3 loop is CASSYPGEAFF. CDR3 DNA: TGTGCCAGCAGCTACCCGGGGGAAGCTTTCTTT.

This clone has just a few counts. The rearrangement links TRBV5-1 to TRBJ1-1; TRBD1 aligns across 9 bases. Per the germline V gene, CDR1 is SGHRS and CDR2 is YFSETQ. V was clipped by 4 bases and J by 6 bases; unmatched bases: 10. The CDR3 runs 15 residues. CDR3 bases: TGCGCCAGCAGCATTACCGGGACAGGGACCGCTGAAGCTTTCTTT. This encodes CASSITGTGTAEAFF.

The J gene is TRBJ2-7, the V gene TRBV28; tentatively, D is TRBD1 (5 bases). Germline values: CDR1 MDHEN, CDR2 SYDVKM. The CDR3 spans 15 residues. Trimming stripped 5 bases from V and 0 bases from J, with 14 bases between. The CDR3 sequence is CASSQGAIYSYEQYF. CDR3 sequence (DNA): TGTGCCAGCAGTCAAGGGGCCATCTACTCCTACGAGCAGTACTTC.

V is TRBV7-8 and J is TRBJ2-1; no clear D. The CDR3 consists of 12 residues. V shed 4 bases and J shed 8 bases, with 9 bases lying between them. Germline-derived CDR1 and CDR2 are SGHVS and FQNEAQ. The CDR3 nucleotides are TGTGCCAGCAGCTCCCAGGTGGATGAGCAGTTCTTC. Protein product: CASSSQVDEQFF.

The chain has TRBV5-4 and TRBJ2-3, with D maybe TRBD2 (6 bases). The CDR3 has 18 residues. Germline assignment: CDR1 SGHNT and CDR2 YYREEE (reference sequence). V dropped 3 bases and J dropped 0 bases, with 20 bases sitting between them. For the CDR3, the DNA is TGTGCCAGCAGCTCCCCCGGACTACCACAGACTAGCACAGATACGCAGTATTTT. It encodes CASSSPGLPQTSTDTQYF. The entire variable domain, with the rest obtained from reference TRBV5-4 and TRBJ2-3, is as follows: ETGVTQSPTHLIKTRGQQVTLRCSSQSGHNTVSWYQQALGQGPQFIFQYYREEENGRGNFPPRFSGLQFPNYSSELNVNALELDDSALYLCASSSPGLPQTSTDTQYFGPGTRLTVL.

Relative to its sample, this clone is medium-sized (0.01 to 0.1%). CDR3 amino acids: CASSESVGTGNTEAFF. CDR3 bases: TGTGCCAGCAGTGAATCGGTGGGGACAGGGAACACTGAAGCTTTCTTT. The chain has TRBV6-1 and TRBJ1-1; TRBD1 matches at 8 bases. This CDR3 region has 16 residues. Germline V lookup: CDR1 MNHNS, CDR2 SASEGT. V gave up 2 bases and J gave up 1 base; unmatched junction bases: 6.

The chain recombines TRBV11-2 with TRBJ2-2; 7 nucleotides agree with TRBD1. This CDR3 is built from 16 residues. After removal of 2 bases from V and 7 bases from J, the junction contained 10 bases not matched to a gene. The germline V gene has CDR1 SGHAT and CDR2 FQNNGV. DNA for the CDR3: TGTGCCAGCAGCTTAAGGGGGCGTAACACGCACGGGGAGCTGTTTTTT. This codes for CASSLRGRNTHGELFF.

This clone was found a few times. The DNA of the CDR3 is TGTGCCAGCAGTCCCTCGGGAGGCTACGAGCAGTACTTC. Translated: CASSPSGGYEQYF. The gene calls are TRBV27 and TRBJ2-7; 7 nucleotides match TRBD2. Germline V gives CDR1 MNHEY, CDR2 SMNVEV (reference sequence). With 5 bases clipped from V and 3 bases from J, the junction kept 4 bases outside the gene matches. The CDR3 length is 13 residues.

V usage is TRBV6-5 and J usage is TRBJ1-2, with TRBD1 identical over 7 bases. J gave up 5 bases and V 5 bases, and 11 bases lay outside the gene matches. CDR1 MNHEY and CDR2 SVGAGI come from the germline V gene. The CDR3 totals 15 residues. The CDR3 DNA reads TGTGCCAGCAGTGTAGGGGGCCGACAGGTATATGGCTACACCTTC. Translation: CASSVGGRQVYGYTF.

This sequence joins TRBV5-1 and TRBJ2-7; 8 positions match TRBD1. The germline V gene encodes CDR1 SGHRS and CDR2 YFSETQ. There are 15 residues in the CDR3. After removal of 4 bases from V and 7 bases from J, the junction contained 13 bases not matched to a gene. The CDR3 region is CASSPRVGTGSEQYF. CDR3 coding DNA: TGCGCCAGCAGCCCGAGGGTGGGGACAGGCTCGGAGCAGTACTTC. The variable domain in full, completed from reference TRBV5-1 and TRBJ2-7, reads KAGVTQTPRYLIKTRGQQVTLSCSPISGHRSVSWYQQTPGQGLQFLFEYFSETQRNKGNFPGRFSGRQFSNSRSEMNVSTLELGDSALYLCASSPRVGTGSEQYFGPGTRLTVT.

The chain links TRBV4-2 to TRBJ2-7; D may be TRBD2 (6 bases). Trimming left V 1 base short and J 3 bases short, with 13 bases between. Germline CDR1 reads LGHNA; CDR2 reads YNFKEQ. CDR3 size: 15 residues. This CDR3 reads CASSQGEEGGYEQYF. DNA of the CDR3: TGTGCCAGCAGCCAAGGAGAGGAGGGTGGCTACGAGCAGTACTTC.

This clone was seen a single time. The rearrangement links TRBV6-5 to TRBJ2-1, with D perhaps TRBD1 (5 bases). The CDR3 sequence is 15 residues long. The V end was cut by 0 bases, the J end by 5 bases, with 11 bases between. The V gene's germline CDR1 is MNHEY and CDR2 SVGAGI. The CDR3 is CASSYSGQGNNEQFF. In DNA, the CDR3 is TGTGCCAGCAGTTACTCGGGGCAGGGAAACAATGAGCAGTTCTTC.

The rearrangement joins TRBV7-3 to TRBJ2-1; maybe TRBD2 (5 bases). Germline V gene sequence: CDR1 SGHTA, CDR2 FQGTGA. The CDR3 sequence is 13 residues long. V gave up 6 bases and J gave up 5 bases, with 11 bases separating them. CDR3 protein: CASSSGRDNEQFF. CDR3 nucleotide sequence: TGTGCCAGCAGTTCCGGGCGGGACAATGAGCAGTTCTTC.

The chain couples TRBV7-2 to TRBJ1-1; tentatively, D is TRBD1 (5 bases). This CDR3 has 15 amino acids. Germline values: CDR1 SGHTA, CDR2 FQGNSA. Trimming left V 3 bases short and J 1 base short, with 12 bases between. CDR3 residues: CASSFQGVGNTEAFF. The DNA for the CDR3 is TGTGCCAGCAGCTTCCAGGGCGTGGGGAACACTGAAGCTTTCTTT.

The chain joins TRBV7-8 to TRBJ1-3; unclear D gene. The ends were cut back, 1 base at V and 3 bases at J, with 22 bases in the middle. Germline V gene lookup returns CDR1 SGHVS and CDR2 FQNEAQ. The CDR3 has 19 residues. The CDR3 DNA follows: TGTGCCAGCAGCTTAGGAGTACGTCGGACTTTACTCTTTGGAAACACCATATATTTT. The encoded protein is CASSLGVRRTLLFGNTIYF.

The rearrangement uses TRBV28 and TRBJ1-2, with D perhaps TRBD1 (6 bases). Trimming shortened V by 7 bases and J by 4 bases, and 13 bases separated the two germline ends. Germline CDR1 MDHEN, CDR2 SYDVKM. The CDR3 contains 13 residues. This CDR3 reads CASISGQSYGYTF. The DNA for the CDR3 is TGTGCCAGCATCAGCGGACAGTCCTATGGCTACACCTTC.

The chain links TRBV5-4 to TRBJ2-5, with 8 bases matching TRBD2. Germline values: CDR1 SGHNT, CDR2 YYREEE (reference sequence). There are 15 residues in the CDR3. With V trimmed by 0 bases and J by 5 bases, 6 bases remained unmatched. The CDR3 nucleotides are TGTGCCAGCAGCTTGGATGTCGGGAGGGCCGAGACCCAGTACTTC. This codes for CASSLDVGRAETQYF.

This clone was observed a few times. The chain is built from TRBV6-1 and TRBJ1-1; D gene unclear. This CDR3 has 16 amino acids. Trimming stripped 2 bases from V and 8 bases from J, with 21 bases between. The germline V gene has CDR1 MNHNS and CDR2 SASEGT. The CDR3 loop is CASSETPPPLGGEAFF. The CDR3 bases are TGTGCCAGCAGTGAAACACCCCCACCCTTAGGAGGAGAAGCTTTCTTT.